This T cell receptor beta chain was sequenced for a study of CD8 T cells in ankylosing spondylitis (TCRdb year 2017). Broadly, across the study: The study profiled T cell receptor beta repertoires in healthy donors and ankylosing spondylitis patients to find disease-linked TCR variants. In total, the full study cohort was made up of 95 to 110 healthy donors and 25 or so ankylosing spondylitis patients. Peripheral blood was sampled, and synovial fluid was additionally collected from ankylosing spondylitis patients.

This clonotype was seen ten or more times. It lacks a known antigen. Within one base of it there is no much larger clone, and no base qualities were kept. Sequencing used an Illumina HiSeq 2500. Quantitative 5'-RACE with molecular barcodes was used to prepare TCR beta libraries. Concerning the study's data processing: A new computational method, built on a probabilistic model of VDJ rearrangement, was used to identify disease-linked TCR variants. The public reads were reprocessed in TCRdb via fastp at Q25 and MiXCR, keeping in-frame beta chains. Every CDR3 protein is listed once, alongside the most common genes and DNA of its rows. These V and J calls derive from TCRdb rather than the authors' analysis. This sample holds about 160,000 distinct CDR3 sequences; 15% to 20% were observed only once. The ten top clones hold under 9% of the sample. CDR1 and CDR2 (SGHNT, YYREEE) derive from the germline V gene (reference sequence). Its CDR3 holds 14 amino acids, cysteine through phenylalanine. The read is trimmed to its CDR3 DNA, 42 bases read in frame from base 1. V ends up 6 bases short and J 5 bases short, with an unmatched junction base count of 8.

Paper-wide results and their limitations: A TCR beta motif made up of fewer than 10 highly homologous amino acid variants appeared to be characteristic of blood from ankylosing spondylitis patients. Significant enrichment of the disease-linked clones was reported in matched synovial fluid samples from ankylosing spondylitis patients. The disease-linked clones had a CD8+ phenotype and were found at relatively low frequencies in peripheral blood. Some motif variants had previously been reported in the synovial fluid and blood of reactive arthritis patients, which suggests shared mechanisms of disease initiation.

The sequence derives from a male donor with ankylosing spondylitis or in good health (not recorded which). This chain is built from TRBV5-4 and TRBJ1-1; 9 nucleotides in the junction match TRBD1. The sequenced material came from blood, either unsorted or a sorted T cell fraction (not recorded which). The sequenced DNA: TGTGCCAGCAACCCGACAGGGGGAGGTACTGAAGCTTTCTTT. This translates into CASNPTGGGTEAFF.